This TCR beta chain was retrieved from a study of post-analysis software for immune sequencing data. General observations from the study: Normalized Chao1 diversity was significantly lower in multiple sclerosis patients than in controls. When patients were compared with controls, a handful of TRBV segments were more frequent, TRBV5-6, TRBV5-1 and TRBV20-1 among them.

The authors incorporated unique molecular identifiers into the TCR beta cDNA libraries. TCRdb fed the PCR reads into MiXCR, producing one record per CDR3 protein. The table shows 650,000 to 850,000 distinct CDR3 sequences, with 46% occurring only once. This clonotype was found a few times. The target antigen is unknown. The CDR3 contains 15 residues. Trimming left V 4 bases short and J 4 bases short, with 16 bases between. Germline V lookup: CDR1 SGHVS, CDR2 FNYEAQ. The sequence was obtained from a girl between 5 and 17 years old with multiple sclerosis. The V and J genes are TRBV7-6 and TRBJ2-5; no clear D. Sequenced material: blood. The CDR3 coding sequence is TGTGCCAGCAGCTCGCTAGAGAACGGTCTAGAGACCCAGTACTTC. Protein: CASSSLENGLETQYF.